The 18 T cell receptor beta chains presented below share a single source sample, sequenced in a study of blood T cell repertoires in COVID-19. Some clones are missing from TCRdb's copy, which holds only in-frame ones; the method was immunoSEQ multiplex PCR. The repertoire includes about 200,000 clones, 85% of them detected once, and over 15% sits in the top ten. Sequencing used PBMCs or T cells enriched from blood (not recorded which). These receptors were collected from a man in his forties who had recovered from COVID-19.

This rearrangement joins TRBV29-1 to TRBJ1-1; perhaps TRBD1 as D (6 bases). The CDR3 runs 15 residues. Germline CDR1 reads SQVTM; CDR2 reads ANQGSEA. V was pared by 0 bases and J by 2 bases, with 13 bases between. CDR3 in DNA: TGCAGCGTTGAAGATTATGCCAGGGGAAACACTGAAGCTTTCTTT. Protein product: CSVEDYARGNTEAFF.

V gene TRBV19 combines with J gene TRBJ2-1, with 8 positions matching TRBD2. Germline CDR1 is LNHDA and CDR2 is SQIVND (reference sequence). Germline trimming cut 7 bases from V and 0 bases from J; bases unmatched to any gene: 5. This CDR3 has 15 amino acids. The CDR3 DNA sequence: TGTGCCAGTAACTCCGGGACTAGCTCCTACAATGAGCAGTTCTTC. This gives the protein CASNSGTSSYNEQFF.

The chain has TRBV4-1 and TRBJ2-1; 8 nucleotides match TRBD1. The CDR3 length is 16 residues. V was clipped by 3 bases and J by 9 bases; unmatched bases: 13. Germline V gene sequence: CDR1 MGHRA, CDR2 YSYEKL. CDR3 protein: CASSHLGQGAEVEQFF. The CDR3, as DNA: TGCGCCAGCAGCCACTTAGGGCAGGGGGCTGAGGTTGAGCAGTTCTTC.

Written as DNA, the CDR3 is TGTGCCAGCAGCTTAAACAGGGTTGAGCAGTTCTTC. Amino acid sequence: CASSLNRVEQFF. V and J are TRBV27 and TRBJ2-1; maybe TRBD1 (6 bases). V was pared by 6 bases and J by 9 bases, with 12 bases between. The germline V gene encodes CDR1 MNHEY and CDR2 SMNVEV (reference sequence). There are 12 residues in the CDR3.

The rearrangement joins TRBV7-9 to TRBJ2-3, with no clear D. Looked up from germline, CDR1 is SEHNR and CDR2 is FQNEAQ (reference sequence). The CDR3 contains 16 residues. Trimming removed 1 base from V and 6 bases from J, with 17 bases in between. This chain's CDR3 is CASSLDSPSAHDTQYF. The CDR3, as DNA: TGTGCCAGCAGCTTAGATTCACCGTCTGCGCACGATACGCAGTATTTT.

The J gene is TRBJ1-3, the V gene TRBV5-4; D unclear. The V end lost 0 bases, the J end lost 0 bases, and 7 bases lay between the germline ends. The CDR3 is made up of 15 amino acids. Germline lookup yields CDR1 SGHNT and CDR2 YYREEE (reference sequence). CDR3 DNA: TGTGCCAGCAGCTTGGATACGAGCTCTGGAAACACCATATATTTT. Translating gives CASSLDTSSGNTIYF. Combining the CDR3 with reference TRBV5-4 and TRBJ1-3 gives the whole variable domain ETGVTQSPTHLIKTRGQQVTLRCSSQSGHNTVSWYQQALGQGPQFIFQYYREEENGRGNFPPRFSGLQFPNYSSELNVNALELDDSALYLCASSLDTSSGNTIYFGEGSWLTVV.

This sequence joins TRBV5-1 and TRBJ1-2; possibly TRBD1 for D (6 bases). The V gene lost 6 bases and the J gene lost 4 bases, with 10 bases spanning the gap. Germline loops: CDR1 SGHRS, CDR2 YFSETQ. This CDR3 is built from 12 residues. CDR3 bases: TGCGCCAGCAAACAGGGTGGCTATGGCTACACCTTC. Its protein product is CASKQGGYGYTF.

The chain combines TRBV28 with TRBJ2-7; the match to TRBD2 covers 11 bases. Germline-derived CDR1 and CDR2 are MDHEN and SYDVKM. The CDR3 length is 16 residues. V lost 5 bases, J lost 0 bases, and 6 bases stayed unmatched. The CDR3 sequence: CASSGTSGFSSYEQYF. The CDR3 region has the DNA TGTGCCAGCAGTGGGACTAGCGGTTTTAGCTCCTACGAGCAGTACTTC.

In nucleotides, the CDR3 is TGTGCCACCAGTGATCCGGGACTAGCGGGAGTTAGTAGAGATACGCAGTATTTT. Translation: CATSDPGLAGVSRDTQYF. The gene calls are TRBV24-1 and TRBJ2-3; TRBD2 agrees at 14 bases. Germline values: CDR1 KGHDR, CDR2 SFDVKD. The CDR3 runs 18 residues. J was trimmed by 5 bases and V by 3 bases; bases with no gene match: 9.

This chain links TRBV7-9 with TRBJ1-5, with D possibly matching TRBD1 (6 bases). The V end lost 3 bases, the J end lost 9 bases, and 12 bases lay between the germline ends. Germline V CDR1 and CDR2: SEHNR, FQNEAQ (reference sequence). The CDR3 covers 13 residues. CDR3 sequence (DNA): TGTGCCAGCAGCTTGGACAGCCCTTCGCCCCAGCATTTT. Residues: CASSLDSPSPQHF.

The chain is built from TRBV28 and TRBJ2-7; TRBD2 might be the D (6 bases). V was shortened by 6 bases and J by 4 bases, with 13 bases between the two germline ends. Germline V CDR1 and CDR2: MDHEN, SYDVKM. There are 13 residues in the CDR3. CDR3 loop: CASRLGLVYEQYF. CDR3 sequence (DNA): TGTGCCAGCAGGCTGGGACTTGTTTACGAGCAGTACTTC.

The chain is built from TRBV18 and TRBJ2-1; perhaps TRBD2 as D (5 bases). The V gene's germline CDR1 is KGHSH and CDR2 LQKENI. Trimming took 4 bases from V and 6 from J, leaving 10 bases between them. This CDR3 spans 13 amino acids. The CDR3 loop reads CASSLLDSNEQFF. CDR3 bases: TGTGCCAGCTCACTACTAGACTCCAATGAGCAGTTCTTC.

This clone appeared a single time. This CDR3 reads CASSQGTGRGSTNEKLFF. Here the CDR3 DNA reads TGTGCCAGCAGCCAAGGGACAGGGAGGGGGTCGACTAATGAAAAACTGTTTTTT. The chain is built from TRBV4-2 and TRBJ1-4, with 8 bases aligning to TRBD1. Germline CDR1 and CDR2: LGHNA and YNFKEQ. The CDR3 length is 18 residues. The trim removed 1 base at V and 2 bases at J, leaving 9 bases unmatched.

The chain combines TRBV7-8 with TRBJ1-6; unclear D gene. V was clipped by 1 base and J by 7 bases, with 11 bases between them. Germline V gene data show CDR1 as SGHVS and CDR2 as FQNEAQ. The CDR3 is 15 residues long. The CDR3 loop reads CASSLGLGQNSPLHF. As DNA, the CDR3 is TGTGCCAGCAGCTTAGGTCTGGGCCAGAATTCACCCCTCCACTTT.

The chain employs TRBV30 and TRBJ2-7, with TRBD1 matching 9 bases. J was trimmed by 4 bases and V by 2 bases; bases with no gene match: 3. The CDR3 extends over 13 amino acids. CDR1 is GTSNPN, CDR2 SVGIG, per germline (reference sequence). The CDR3 loop is CAWSWDREYEQYF. For the CDR3, the DNA is TGTGCCTGGAGTTGGGACAGGGAATACGAGCAGTACTTC.

Only one count was recorded for this clone. The gene calls are TRBV28 and TRBJ2-1; a possible D gene is TRBD1 (5 bases). The germline CDR1 and CDR2 sequences are MDHEN and SYDVKM. Deletions cut 5 bases from V and 5 bases from J, with 16 bases between. The CDR3 runs 15 residues. CDR3 in DNA: TGTGCCAGCAGTAGTTTAAGGGGTCAAGACAATGAGCAGTTCTTC. Its protein product is CASSSLRGQDNEQFF.

V is TRBV29-1 and J is TRBJ2-1, with TRBD2 matching over 9 bases. This CDR3 region has 16 residues. V was clipped by 1 base and J by 1 base; unmatched bases: 5. Germline V CDR1 and CDR2: SQVTM, ANQGSEA. The CDR3 loop reads CSVEGASGVSYNEQFF. DNA for the CDR3: TGCAGCGTTGAAGGAGCTAGCGGGGTTTCCTACAATGAGCAGTTCTTC.

J is TRBJ1-5 and V is TRBV6-1; D may be TRBD1 (6 bases). The CDR3 spans 17 residues. Germline V CDR1 and CDR2: MNHNS, SASEGT. Trimming took off 6 bases at V and 2 bases at J, with 20 bases between the two ends. CDR3 amino acids: CASREYRDLAGNQPQHF. Here the CDR3 DNA reads TGTGCCAGCAGAGAATACAGGGACCTCGCGGGCAATCAGCCCCAGCATTTT.